Listed here are 12 T cell receptor beta chains from one sample, sequenced in a study of blood T cell repertoires in COVID-19 (dated by TCRdb to 2019 to 2021). Receptors were amplified or captured by the immunoSEQ multiplex PCR assay. In TCRdb, the immuneACCESS table is reduced to in-frame sequences with V and J assigned. These tables do not hold every clone; where another copy was compared, an unresolved V gene accounts for under half, and the others remain unexplained. The sample includes about 150,000 clones, with roughly 88% observed a single time. The top ten hold 9.8% of the sample. Material for sequencing was peripheral blood. The receptors originated from a woman between 50 and 59 years old with acute or convalescent COVID-19.

V usage is TRBV7-2 and J usage is TRBJ2-1; TRBD2 matches 10 bases. J gave up 9 bases and V 2 bases, and 4 bases lay outside the gene matches. Germline V CDR1 and CDR2: SGHTA, FQGNSA. This CDR3 is 14 amino acids long. The CDR3 region has the DNA TGTGCCAGCAGCTTAAGCGGGAGGGTGGGTGAGCAGTTCTTC. Its protein product is CASSLSGRVGEQFF.

The chain employs TRBV6-2 or TRBV6-3 and TRBJ2-3; tentative D call: TRBD2 (6 bases). From germline, CDR1 is MNHEY and CDR2 SVGEGT. The CDR3 runs 15 residues. V dropped 6 bases and J dropped 0 bases, with 13 bases sitting between them. The CDR3 loop is CASSLGAGSTDTQYF. CDR3 nucleotide sequence: TGTGCCAGCAGCCTAGGTGCGGGGAGCACAGATACGCAGTATTTT.

The rearrangement joins TRBV4-3 to TRBJ1-2, with D possibly TRBD1 on 5 matching bases. Germline loops: CDR1 LGHNA, CDR2 YSLEER. V shed 0 bases and J shed 5 bases, with 13 bases lying between them. This CDR3 has 15 residues. The CDR3 spells CASSQDWGVGYGYTF. In DNA, the CDR3 is TGCGCCAGCAGCCAAGACTGGGGGGTGGGGTATGGCTACACCTTC.

This chain connects TRBV5-1 to TRBJ2-3, with a weak D call TRBD2 (6 bases). The CDR3 extends over 16 amino acids. Trimming left V 2 bases short and J 0 bases short, with 13 bases between. Germline CDR1 SGHRS, CDR2 YFSETQ. The CDR3 sequence: CASSFFSGTSTDTQYF. Written as DNA, the CDR3 is TGCGCCAGCAGCTTCTTTTCCGGGACTAGCACAGATACGCAGTATTTT.

This chain links TRBV9 with TRBJ1-1; TRBD1 aligns across 8 bases. The CDR3 contains 14 residues. Per germline, CDR1 SGDLS and CDR2 YYNGEE. Unmatched junction bases numbered 4, after V lost 2 bases and J lost 4 bases. The CDR3 sequence is CASSVRGQSTEAFF. CDR3 DNA sequence: TGTGCCAGCAGCGTCAGGGGGCAGAGCACTGAAGCTTTCTTT.

V is TRBV20-1 and J is TRBJ1-2, with no clear D. CDR3 length: 14 amino acids. V was cut by 3 bases and J by 4 bases, with 15 bases left in between. CDR1 DFQATT and CDR2 SNEGSKA come from the germline V gene (reference sequence). DNA of the CDR3: TGCAGTGCTAGTGAGGGCAGCGCGGGCTATGGCTACACCTTC. Translation: CSASEGSAGYGYTF.

Note on this clone: An end of the junction does not agree with germline; a read error may underlie this. The chain has TRBV5-8 and TRBJ2-6; D might be TRBD1 or TRBD2, each matching 5 bases. Germline V gene data show CDR1 as SGHTS and CDR2 as YDEGEE. This CDR3 region has 15 residues. CDR3: CAGRGVPSGANVLTF. The CDR3 region has the DNA TGTGCCGGCAGAGGGGTTCCCTCTGGGGCCAACGTCCTGACTTTC.

This clone is a singleton in its sample. The rearrangement uses TRBV2 and TRBJ2-5; 10 bases fit TRBD2. The germline gives CDR1 SNHLY, CDR2 FYNNEI. The V gene end was trimmed by 8 bases and the J gene end by 2 bases; junction bases not matched to a gene: 8. This CDR3 is built from 15 residues. In nucleotides, the CDR3 is TGTGCCAGCGGAAAGGGTAGCGGGAGGCAAGAGACCCAGTACTTC. As protein: CASGKGSGRQETQYF.

In its sample, this clone was seen a few times. Other nucleotide sequences from this sample produce the same CDR3. This chain connects TRBV28 to TRBJ2-7; no clear D. The CDR3 loop spans 13 amino acids. V was trimmed by 3 bases and J by 0 bases, leaving 6 bases between them. Germline CDR1 is MDHEN and CDR2 is SYDVKM. The chain's CDR3 is CASSLVYSYEQYF. The CDR3 DNA reads TGTGCCAGCAGTTTGGTCTACTCCTACGAGCAGTACTTC.

The chain carries TRBV28 and TRBJ1-2; 9 bases align to TRBD1. This CDR3 is built from 16 residues. V trimming: 6 bases; J trimming: 3 bases; junction bases outside the gene matches: 11. Germline V CDR1 and CDR2: MDHEN, SYDVKM. The CDR3 sequence is CASRGQGTDNYYGYTF. The CDR3 DNA reads TGTGCCAGCAGGGGACAGGGAACGGACAATTACTATGGCTACACCTTC.

Notes on this clone: Other DNA sequences from this sample encode an identical CDR3 as well. The rearrangement joins TRBV7-2 to TRBJ2-7, with TRBD1 identical over 8 bases. Germline V gene sequence: CDR1 SGHTA, CDR2 FQGNSA. The J segment lost 4 bases and the V segment lost 5 bases, leaving 7 bases of the junction unmatched. The CDR3 spans 14 residues. In DNA form, the CDR3 reads TGTGCCAGCAGCCCCGGGACAGGATCTTACGAGCAGTACTTC. This encodes CASSPGTGSYEQYF.

The J gene is TRBJ2-7, the V gene TRBV7-2; D uncertain. The ends were cut back, 4 bases at V and 0 bases at J, with 10 bases in the middle. The germline V gene has CDR1 SGHTA and CDR2 FQGNSA. The CDR3 has 14 amino acids. The CDR3 here is CASSSDWSSYEQYF. The CDR3 region has the DNA TGTGCCAGCAGCTCCGACTGGAGCTCCTACGAGCAGTACTTC.